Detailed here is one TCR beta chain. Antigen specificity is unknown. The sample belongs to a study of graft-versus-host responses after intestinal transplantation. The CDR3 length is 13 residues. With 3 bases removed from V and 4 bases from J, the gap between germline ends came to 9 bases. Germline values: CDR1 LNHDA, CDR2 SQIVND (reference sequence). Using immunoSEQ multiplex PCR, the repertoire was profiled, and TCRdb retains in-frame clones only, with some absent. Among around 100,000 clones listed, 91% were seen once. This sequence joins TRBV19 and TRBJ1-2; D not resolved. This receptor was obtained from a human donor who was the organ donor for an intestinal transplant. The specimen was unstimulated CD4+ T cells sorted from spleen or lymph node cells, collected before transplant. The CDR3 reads CASSIMDFYGYTF. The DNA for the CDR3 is TGTGCCAGTAGTATTATGGACTTCTATGGCTACACCTTC.